This TCR beta chain emerged from a study of response to subunit inactivated influenza vaccine. Findings and limits, study-wide: Each seasonal influenza vaccination, the authors suggested, recruits few new T cells.

Using its own MiXCR run on the RT-PCR reads, TCRdb lists one record per CDR3 protein. The sample shows hundreds of thousands of distinct CDR3 sequences, 6.5% to 8% of them seen only once. This clonotype was detected a few times. The antigen is not known. Germline values: CDR1 ENHRY, CDR2 SYGVKD. V lost 5 bases to trimming and J lost 4 bases, with 11 bases between them. The CDR3 runs 13 residues. The clonotype comes from a man aged 45-69 years who received an inactivated influenza vaccine. The genes are TRBV10-3 and TRBJ1-1, with D perhaps TRBD1 (5 bases). The sequences come from PBMCs from blood, collected less than 30 months after vaccination. The CDR3 loop is CAISLRGVTEAFF. Written as DNA, the CDR3 is TGTGCCATCAGTCTCAGAGGGGTCACTGAAGCTTTCTTT.